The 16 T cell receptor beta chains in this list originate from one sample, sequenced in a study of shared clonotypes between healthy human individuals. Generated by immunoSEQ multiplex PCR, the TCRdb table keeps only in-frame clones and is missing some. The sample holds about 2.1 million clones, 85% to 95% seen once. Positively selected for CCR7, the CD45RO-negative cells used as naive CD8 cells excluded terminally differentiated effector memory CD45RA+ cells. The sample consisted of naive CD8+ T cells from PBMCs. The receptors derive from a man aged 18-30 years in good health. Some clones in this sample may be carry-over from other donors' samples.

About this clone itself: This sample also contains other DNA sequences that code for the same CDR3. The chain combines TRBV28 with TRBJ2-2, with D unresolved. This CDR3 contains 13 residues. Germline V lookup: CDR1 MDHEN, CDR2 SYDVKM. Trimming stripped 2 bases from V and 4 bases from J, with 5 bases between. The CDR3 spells CASSLLGTGELFF. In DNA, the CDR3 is TGTGCCAGCAGTTTACTCGGCACCGGGGAGCTGTTTTTT.

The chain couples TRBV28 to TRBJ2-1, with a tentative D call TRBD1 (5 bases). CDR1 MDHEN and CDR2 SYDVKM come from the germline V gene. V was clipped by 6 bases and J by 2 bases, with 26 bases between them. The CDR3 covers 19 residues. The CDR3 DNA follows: TGTGCCAGCAGCACGATGAACCTCGGGCAGGGCCGCCCCTACAATGAGCAGTTCTTC. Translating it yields CASSTMNLGQGRPYNEQFF. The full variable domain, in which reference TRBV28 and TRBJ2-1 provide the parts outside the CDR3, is DVKVTQSSRYLVKRTGEKVFLECVQDMDHENMFWYRQDPGLGLRLIYFSYDVKMKEKGDIPEGYSVSREKKERFSLILESASTNQTSMYLCASSTMNLGQGRPYNEQFFGPGTRLTVL.

The CDR3 here is CASSPIPFGSLNTEAFF. The DNA for the CDR3 is TGTGCCAGCAGCCCAATCCCCTTTGGCAGCTTGAACACTGAAGCTTTCTTT. V and J are TRBV7-2 and TRBJ1-1; D uncertain. The V gene lost 5 bases and the J gene lost 0 bases, with 19 bases spanning the gap. CDR3 size: 17 residues. CDR1 and CDR2 from the germline V gene are SGHTA and FQGNSA.

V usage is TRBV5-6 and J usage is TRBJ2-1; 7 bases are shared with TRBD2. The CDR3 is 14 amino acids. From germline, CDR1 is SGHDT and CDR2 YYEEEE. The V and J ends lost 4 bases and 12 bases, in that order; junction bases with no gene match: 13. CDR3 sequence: CASSAGTPTSRQFF. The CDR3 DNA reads TGTGCCAGCAGCGCGGGGACCCCGACTAGCCGGCAGTTCTTC.

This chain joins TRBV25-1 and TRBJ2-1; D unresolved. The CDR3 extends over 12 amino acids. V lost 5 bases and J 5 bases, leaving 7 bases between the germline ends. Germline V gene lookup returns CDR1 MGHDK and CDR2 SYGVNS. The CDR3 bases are TGTGCCAGCAGTCGGATACACAATGAGCAGTTCTTC. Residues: CASSRIHNEQFF.

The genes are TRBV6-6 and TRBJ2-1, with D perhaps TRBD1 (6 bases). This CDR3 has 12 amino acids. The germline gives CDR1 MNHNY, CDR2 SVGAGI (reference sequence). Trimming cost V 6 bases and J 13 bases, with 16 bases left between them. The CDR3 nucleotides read TGTGCCAGCAGCCTAGCTGAAGGGGGTCAGTTCTTC. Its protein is CASSLAEGGQFF.

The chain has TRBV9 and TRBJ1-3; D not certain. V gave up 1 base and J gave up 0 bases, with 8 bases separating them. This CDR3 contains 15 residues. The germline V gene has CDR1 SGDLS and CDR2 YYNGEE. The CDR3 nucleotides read TGTGCCAGCAGCGTAAATGAGGCCTCTGGAAACACCATATATTTT. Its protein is CASSVNEASGNTIYF.

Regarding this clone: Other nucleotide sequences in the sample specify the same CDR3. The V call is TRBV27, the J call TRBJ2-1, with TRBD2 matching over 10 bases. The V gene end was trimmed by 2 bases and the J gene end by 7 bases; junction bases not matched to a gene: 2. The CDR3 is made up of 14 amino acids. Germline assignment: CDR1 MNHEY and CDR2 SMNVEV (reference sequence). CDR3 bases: TGTGCCAGCAGTTTAAGCGGGAGGGGTAATGAGCAGTTCTTC. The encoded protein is CASSLSGRGNEQFF.

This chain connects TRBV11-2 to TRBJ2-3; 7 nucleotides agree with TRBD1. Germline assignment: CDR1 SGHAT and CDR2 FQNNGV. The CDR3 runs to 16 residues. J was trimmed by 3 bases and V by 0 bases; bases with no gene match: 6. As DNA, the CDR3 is TGTGCCAGCAGCTTAGATGGGGCACAGGGGACAGATACGCAGTATTTT. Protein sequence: CASSLDGAQGTDTQYF.

The CDR3 loop reads CASSPAGTSGRYEQYF. The CDR3 DNA sequence: TGTGCCAGCAGCCCCGCAGGGACTAGCGGGAGATACGAGCAGTACTTC. The rearrangement links TRBV13 to TRBJ2-7; TRBD2 aligns across 14 bases. The CDR3 has 16 residues. V lost 5 bases and J lost 4; bases outside the gene matches: 7. CDR1 PRHDT and CDR2 FYEKMQ come from the germline V gene (reference sequence).

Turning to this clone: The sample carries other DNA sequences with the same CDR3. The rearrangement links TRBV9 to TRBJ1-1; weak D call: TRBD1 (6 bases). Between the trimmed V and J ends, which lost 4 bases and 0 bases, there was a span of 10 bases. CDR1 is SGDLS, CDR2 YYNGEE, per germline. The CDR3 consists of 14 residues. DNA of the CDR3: TGTGCCAGCAGCACAGGGCAGGTGAACACTGAAGCTTTCTTT. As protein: CASSTGQVNTEAFF.

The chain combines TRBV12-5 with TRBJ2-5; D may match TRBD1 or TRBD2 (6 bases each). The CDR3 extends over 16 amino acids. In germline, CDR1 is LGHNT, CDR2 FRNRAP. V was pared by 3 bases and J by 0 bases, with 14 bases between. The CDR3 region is CASGLPPEGDQETQYF. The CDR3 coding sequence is TGTGCTAGTGGTTTACCGCCGGAGGGGGACCAAGAGACCCAGTACTTC.

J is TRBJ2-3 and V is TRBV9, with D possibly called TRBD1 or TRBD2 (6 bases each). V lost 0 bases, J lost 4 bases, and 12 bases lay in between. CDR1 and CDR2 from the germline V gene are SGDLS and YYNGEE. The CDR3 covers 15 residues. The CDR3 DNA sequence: TGTGCCAGCAGCGTAGGTGGGGGGCGCCCAGATACGCAGTATTTT. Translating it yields CASSVGGGRPDTQYF.

CDR3 residues: CASSLGLMGGSAYEQYF. The CDR3, as DNA: TGTGCCAGCAGTTTAGGCCTCATGGGGGGATCAGCCTACGAGCAGTACTTC. The chain recombines TRBV27 with TRBJ2-7; D might be TRBD2 (6 bases). The CDR3 consists of 17 residues. Trimming removed 2 bases at V and 2 bases at J, with 19 bases between. Germline V lookup: CDR1 MNHEY, CDR2 SMNVEV (reference sequence).

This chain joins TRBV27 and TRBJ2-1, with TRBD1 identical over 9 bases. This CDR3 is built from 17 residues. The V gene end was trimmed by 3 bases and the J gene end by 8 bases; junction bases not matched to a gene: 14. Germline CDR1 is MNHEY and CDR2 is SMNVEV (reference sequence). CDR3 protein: CASSLPFPGQGGYEQFF. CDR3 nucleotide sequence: TGTGCCAGCAGTTTGCCCTTCCCGGGACAGGGAGGGTATGAGCAGTTCTTC.

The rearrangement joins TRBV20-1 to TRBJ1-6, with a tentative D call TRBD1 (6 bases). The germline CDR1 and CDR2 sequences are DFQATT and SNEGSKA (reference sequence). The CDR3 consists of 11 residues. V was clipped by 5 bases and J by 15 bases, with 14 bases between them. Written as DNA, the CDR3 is TGCAGTGCTCCACAGGGAAAATACCTCCACTTT. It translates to CSAPQGKYLHF.